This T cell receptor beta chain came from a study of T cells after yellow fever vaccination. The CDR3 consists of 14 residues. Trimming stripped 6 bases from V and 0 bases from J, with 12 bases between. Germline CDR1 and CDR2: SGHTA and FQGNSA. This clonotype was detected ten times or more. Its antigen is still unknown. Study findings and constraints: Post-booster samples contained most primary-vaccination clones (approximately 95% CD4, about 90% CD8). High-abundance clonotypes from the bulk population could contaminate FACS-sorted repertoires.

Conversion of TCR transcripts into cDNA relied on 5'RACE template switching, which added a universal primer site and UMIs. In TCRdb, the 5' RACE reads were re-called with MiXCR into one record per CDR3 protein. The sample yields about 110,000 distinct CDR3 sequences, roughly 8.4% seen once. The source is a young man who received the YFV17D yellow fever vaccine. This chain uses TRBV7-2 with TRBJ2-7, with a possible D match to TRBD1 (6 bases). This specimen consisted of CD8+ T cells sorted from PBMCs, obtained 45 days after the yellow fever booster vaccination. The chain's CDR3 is CASSSTGSSYEQYF. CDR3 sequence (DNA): TGTGCCAGCAGTTCAACAGGGAGCTCCTACGAGCAGTACTTC.